This passage covers 15 T cell receptor beta chains from one sample sequenced in a study of blood T cell repertoires in COVID-19. TCRdb's copy holds only in-frame clones and misses some; the assay was immunoSEQ multiplex PCR. This table holds about half a million clones, 75% to 90% found once. The sample taken for sequencing was peripheral blood. The receptors stem from a human donor in a cohort sampled during active COVID-19.

This clone came up once. CDR3 DNA sequence: TGTGCCAGCTCACCACCAGTAGAAGAGACCCAGTACTTC. Protein sequence: CASSPPVEETQYF. V and J are TRBV18 and TRBJ2-5; D not certain. CDR1 is KGHSH, CDR2 LQKENI, per germline. V lost 0 bases and J lost 3, with 5 bases in between. This CDR3 is 13 amino acids long.

The chain carries TRBV12-5 and TRBJ2-7, with D tentatively TRBD2 (5 bases). Germline-derived CDR1 and CDR2 are LGHNT and FRNRAP. Trimming took 1 base from V and 6 from J, leaving 7 bases between them. The CDR3 is 12 residues long. Written as DNA, the CDR3 is TGTGCTAGTGGTTTGGGTCGGGGCGAGCAGTACTTC. Translating it yields CASGLGRGEQYF.

V is TRBV28 and J is TRBJ2-4, with 7 nucleotides matching TRBD1. V trimming: 5 bases; J trimming: 0 bases; junction bases outside the gene matches: 7. The V gene's germline CDR1 is MDHEN and CDR2 SYDVKM. The CDR3 extends over 16 amino acids. Here the CDR3 reads CASSPRQGIAKNIQYF. CDR3 nucleotide sequence: TGTGCCAGCAGTCCACGACAGGGTATAGCCAAAAACATTCAGTACTTC.

The V and J genes are TRBV19 and TRBJ2-7, with D unresolved. The CDR3 is 14 residues long. V was clipped by 5 bases and J by 0 bases, with 11 bases between them. The germline gives CDR1 LNHDA, CDR2 SQIVND (reference sequence). The CDR3 spells CASSSAESSYEQYF. The DNA for the CDR3 is TGTGCCAGTAGTTCGGCGGAAAGCTCCTACGAGCAGTACTTC.

The chain carries TRBV19 and TRBJ2-2; TRBD2 is a possible D gene (5 bases). Looked up from germline, CDR1 is LNHDA and CDR2 is SQIVND (reference sequence). The CDR3 totals 16 residues. V lost 3 bases to trimming and J lost 4 bases, with 15 bases between them. The CDR3 here is CASSMGGSRGTGELFF. The CDR3 DNA sequence: TGTGCCAGTAGTATGGGTGGGAGTCGGGGCACCGGGGAGCTGTTTTTT. The whole variable domain, filled in from reference TRBV19 and TRBJ2-2, reads DGGITQSPKYLFRKEGQNVTLSCEQNLNHDAMYWYRQDPGQGLRLIYYSQIVNDFQKGDIAEGYSVSREKKESFPLTVTSAQKNPTAFYLCASSMGGSRGTGELFFGEGSRLTVL.

This chain links TRBV5-1 with TRBJ1-1; 7 bases are shared with TRBD1. This CDR3 is built from 15 residues. Germline CDR1 SGHRS, CDR2 YFSETQ. Trimming cost V 0 bases and J 1 base; bases outside gene matches: 3. This CDR3 reads CASSLAGTENTEAFF. The DNA of the CDR3 is TGCGCCAGCAGCTTGGCCGGGACAGAGAACACTGAAGCTTTCTTT.

The chain links TRBV5-1 to TRBJ2-7, with D hard to call. Germline CDR1 reads SGHRS; CDR2 reads YFSETQ. CDR3 size: 15 residues. V was clipped by 0 bases and J by 2 bases, with 12 bases between them. The CDR3 loop is CASSLGAETTYEQYF. CDR3 sequence (DNA): TGCGCCAGCAGCTTGGGTGCGGAAACTACCTACGAGCAGTACTTC.

The chain recombines TRBV7-2 with TRBJ1-2, with TRBD1 matching 10 bases. The V gene end was trimmed by 3 bases and the J gene end by 6 bases; junction bases not matched to a gene: 19. CDR1 SGHTA and CDR2 FQGNSA come from the germline V gene. The CDR3 has 19 amino acids. The CDR3 is CASSFLGGRPGQGSNGYTF. The CDR3, as DNA: TGTGCCAGCAGCTTCTTAGGGGGTCGTCCGGGACAGGGGAGCAATGGCTACACCTTC.

The chain has TRBV6-6 and TRBJ2-3; D is unresolved. The CDR3 extends over 17 amino acids. Trimming removed 5 bases from V and 0 bases from J, with 18 bases in between. The germline V gene has CDR1 MNHNY and CDR2 SVGAGI (reference sequence). The CDR3 here is CASSPYSGSFSTDTQYF. In DNA, the CDR3 is TGTGCCAGCAGTCCGTACTCAGGCAGCTTTAGCACAGATACGCAGTATTTT.

The chain is built from TRBV7-9 and TRBJ2-7, with D unresolved. V lost 1 base to trimming and J lost 7 bases, with 14 bases between them. CDR3 length equals 14 residues. Germline V gene lookup returns CDR1 SEHNR and CDR2 FQNEAQ (reference sequence). The CDR3 coding sequence is TGTGCCAGCAGCTTAGGGGTCCCTCCGAGGGAGCAGTACTTC. This sequence encodes CASSLGVPPREQYF.

Only one count was recorded for this clone. The chain joins TRBV5-1 to TRBJ2-2, with D perhaps matching TRBD1 (5 bases). Germline loops: CDR1 SGHRS, CDR2 YFSETQ. V gave up 2 bases and J gave up 1 base, with 9 bases separating them. The CDR3 has 15 amino acids. CDR3 sequence (DNA): TGCGCCAGCAGCTTCTTGACAGAGAACACCGGGGAGCTGTTTTTT. Amino acids: CASSFLTENTGELFF. Variable domain in full (rest from reference TRBV5-1 and TRBJ2-2): KAGVTQTPRYLIKTRGQQVTLSCSPISGHRSVSWYQQTPGQGLQFLFEYFSETQRNKGNFPGRFSGRQFSNSRSEMNVSTLELGDSALYLCASSFLTENTGELFFGEGSRLTVL.

This rearrangement joins TRBV6-6 to TRBJ2-7; 8 bases fit TRBD2. V trimming: 5 bases; J trimming: 6 bases; junction bases outside the gene matches: 27. Germline CDR1 and CDR2: MNHNY and SVGAGI (reference sequence). The CDR3 totals 20 residues. CDR3 region: CASSRPTWGSGLAHGGEQYF. CDR3 coding DNA: TGTGCCAGCAGTCGGCCGACCTGGGGCAGCGGACTAGCACACGGAGGCGAGCAGTACTTC.

The rearrangement joins TRBV7-3 to TRBJ2-2; D might be TRBD2 (6 bases). The CDR3 sequence is 17 residues long. CDR1 is SGHTA and CDR2 is FQGTGA in the germline V gene. V was clipped by 5 bases and J by 4 bases, with 20 bases between them. The CDR3 loop reads CASSTRGEAGGTGELFF. CDR3 DNA sequence: TGTGCCAGCAGCACTAGGGGAGAAGCGGGTGGCACCGGGGAGCTGTTTTTT.

The V call is TRBV3-1 (or the pseudogene TRBV3-2), the J call TRBJ2-7; D not certain. The CDR3 consists of 12 residues. V was cut by 4 bases and J by 1 base, with 5 bases left in between. The germline V gene has CDR1 LGHDT and CDR2 YNNKEL (reference sequence). In DNA form, the CDR3 reads TGTGCCAGCAGCCTACTTTCCTACGAGCAGTACTTC. Amino acids: CASSLLSYEQYF.

The chain uses TRBV9 and TRBJ1-2, with D possibly matching TRBD1 (5 bases). Germline V gene data show CDR1 as SGDLS and CDR2 as YYNGEE. The V gene lost 4 bases and the J gene lost 4 bases, with 14 bases spanning the gap. The CDR3 consists of 14 residues. The CDR3 coding sequence is TGTGCCAGCAGCCCTCCCGGGGGAAGCTATGGCTACACCTTC. Translated, it gives CASSPPGGSYGYTF.